This record looks at one T cell receptor (beta chain) sequence and its context. Its antigen remains unknown. 13 Jbeta primers and 60 Vbeta primers were used for the PCR. TCRdb's table, derived via immunoSEQ multiplex PCR, lists solely in-frame clones and lacks some. The sample yields around 230,000 clones, just under 80% seen once. This record comes from a study of cytomegalovirus exposure and HLA in healthy donors. Study results and limitations: A classifier reportedly called cytomegalovirus status with high sensitivity and specificity.

Sequencing was performed on PBMCs. This receptor was taken from a boy younger than 18 in good health and CMV-seronegative.

CDR3 nucleotide sequence: TGTGCCAGCAGTCCCCCCGGACAGAACGCCTACGAGCAGTACTTC. The encoded protein is CASSPPGQNAYEQYF. The V gene is TRBV5-4, the J gene TRBJ2-5; a possible D gene is TRBD1 (6 bases). The last part of the DNA fits TRBJ2-7 better; the J call may be wrong. The CDR3 is 15 residues long. From germline, CDR1 is SGHNT and CDR2 YYREEE (reference sequence).